The 21 T cell receptor beta chains below were found in one sample sequenced in a study of spatial heterogeneity in lung cancer (dated by TCRdb to about 2019). The library was obtained by 5' RACE. The run used a NextSeq 500. TCRdb reworked the public reads: Q25 trimming with fastp, MiXCR clone assembly, productive beta chains retained. Identical CDR3 proteins give one entry, which carries the most common genes and DNA. The sample table records about 48,000 distinct CDR3 sequences; roughly 5% of these occur just once. The top ten clonotypes cover around 10% of the sample. This specimen's time point label, interpreted: sample taken at primary tumor resection. Whole RNA extracted from tumor and nontumor lung tissue, or from cryopreserved PBMC samples, was used for TCR sequencing without cell sorting. The sample consisted of PBMCs, taken at surgery. These receptors came from a male donor with early-stage non-small cell lung cancer.

This clonotype was seen at least ten times. V is TRBV28 and J is TRBJ1-1; no reliable D call. There are 12 residues in the CDR3. V lost 3 bases and J 4 bases, leaving 6 bases between the germline ends. CDR1 and CDR2 from the germline V gene are MDHEN and SYDVKM. CDR3 nucleotide sequence: TGTGCCAGCAGTTTGTCGGGCACTGAAGCTTTCTTT. Translation: CASSLSGTEAFF.

In this sample, this clonotype turned up many times. This rearrangement joins TRBV29-1 to TRBJ2-7, with D perhaps TRBD2 (6 bases). The CDR3 spans 12 residues. Trimming took off 5 bases at V and 4 bases at J, with 12 bases between the two ends. Germline loops: CDR1 SQVTM, CDR2 ANQGSEA. The CDR3 loop is CSVTSAGYEQYF. The CDR3 DNA sequence: TGCAGCGTTACCTCAGCGGGTTACGAGCAGTACTTC.

This clonotype was observed many times. The chain recombines TRBV25-1 with TRBJ2-3, with no clear D. This CDR3 is 14 amino acids long. Germline values: CDR1 MGHDK, CDR2 SYGVNS. Trimming cost V 5 bases and J 6 bases, with 15 bases left between them. This CDR3 reads CASSSGLSLDTQYF. The CDR3 DNA is TGTGCCAGCAGTTCCGGGCTAAGCCTGGATACGCAGTATTTT.

This clonotype was seen at least ten times. This chain uses TRBV11-2 with TRBJ2-5; 15 bases map to TRBD2. V lost 5 bases and J lost 4; bases outside the gene matches: 8. Germline assignment: CDR1 SGHAT and CDR2 FQNNGV. The length of the CDR3 is 17 residues. CDR3 nucleotide sequence: TGTGCCAGCAGCCAGCGGACTAGCGGGAGGGCCGGAGAGACCCAGTACTTC. Translation gives CASSQRTSGRAGETQYF.

This clonotype was detected a few times. This chain uses TRBV6-1 with TRBJ1-6; D is unresolved. CDR1 and CDR2 from the germline V gene are MNHNS and SASEGT. Trimming shortened V by 3 bases and J by 4 bases, and 10 bases separated the two germline ends. The CDR3 runs to 15 residues. The CDR3 DNA sequence: TGTGCCAGCAGTGAGAGTAAGGGATATAATTCACCCCTCCACTTT. Translating gives CASSESKGYNSPLHF.

This clonotype was recorded at least ten times. Here the CDR3 DNA reads TGTGCCAGCAGCCGACAGTTAATGAGCACCGGGGAGCTGTTTTTT. Residues: CASSRQLMSTGELFF. V is TRBV2 and J is TRBJ2-2; possible D gene TRBD1, 5 bases. In germline, CDR1 is SNHLY, CDR2 FYNNEI. Trimming left V 6 bases short and J 4 bases short, with 15 bases between. There are 15 residues in the CDR3.

This clonotype appeared a few times. The chain uses TRBV20-1 and TRBJ2-4; 12 bases are shared with TRBD2. The CDR3 contains 18 residues. Germline lookup yields CDR1 DFQATT and CDR2 SNEGSKA (reference sequence). V lost 5 bases to trimming and J lost 0 bases; unmatched junction nucleotides: 11. The CDR3 loop is CSAPRTSGKGGAKNIQYF. The CDR3 bases are TGCAGTGCTCCAAGGACTAGCGGGAAGGGAGGAGCCAAAAACATTCAGTACTTC.

This clonotype came up many times. The V call is TRBV20-1, the J call TRBJ2-7, with 8 bases identical to TRBD1. CDR1 is DFQATT, CDR2 SNEGSKA, per germline (reference sequence). J lost 7 bases, V lost 4 bases, and 3 bases had no gene match. This CDR3 contains 11 residues. In nucleotides, the CDR3 is TGCAGTGCTAACAGGGGGTGGGAGCAGTACTTC. This codes for CSANRGWEQYF.

This clonotype was picked up many times. The chain is built from TRBV5-1 and TRBJ2-3; no reliable D call. The germline V gene encodes CDR1 SGHRS and CDR2 YFSETQ. The V end lost 4 bases, the J end lost 0 bases, and 12 bases lay between the germline ends. The CDR3 has 15 residues. The CDR3 DNA is TGCGCCAGCAGCGAAGGGTCTTCTAGCACAGATACGCAGTATTTT. This gives the protein CASSEGSSSTDTQYF.

This clonotype was observed many times. This chain joins TRBV29-1 and TRBJ2-5, with D perhaps given as TRBD1 or TRBD2 (5 bases each). The CDR3 is 13 amino acids. Trimming shortened V by 2 bases and J by 5 bases, and 12 bases separated the two germline ends. From germline, CDR1 is SQVTM and CDR2 ANQGSEA. The CDR3 coding sequence is TGCAGCGTTGAACGGACGGGACCGGAGACCCAGTACTTC. Protein: CSVERTGPETQYF.

In its sample, this clonotype was seen many times. The chain has TRBV19 and TRBJ2-1; 13 bases align to TRBD2. The CDR3 extends over 16 amino acids. J was trimmed by 7 bases and V by 5 bases; bases with no gene match: 8. From germline, CDR1 is LNHDA and CDR2 SQIVND (reference sequence). In DNA, the CDR3 is TGTGCCAGTAGTTTGGGACTAGCGGGATCGGGGAATGAGCAGTTCTTC. The encoded protein is CASSLGLAGSGNEQFF.

This clonotype was found many times. V and J are TRBV7-9 and TRBJ2-1; D unclear. V lost 5 bases and J 3 bases, leaving 14 bases between the germline ends. This CDR3 has 15 amino acids. CDR1 is SEHNR and CDR2 is FQNEAQ in the germline V gene (reference sequence). CDR3 amino acids: CASSPGRRSYNEQFF. CDR3 DNA: TGTGCCAGCAGCCCAGGACGACGGAGCTACAATGAGCAGTTCTTC.

The gene calls are TRBV7-8 and TRBJ2-3; 7 nucleotides agree with TRBD2. Germline trimming cut 2 bases from V and 2 bases from J; bases unmatched to any gene: 4. The germline gives CDR1 SGHVS, CDR2 FQNEAQ. CDR3 length: 15 residues. CDR3 nucleotide sequence: TGTGCCAGCAGCTTAATCCAGCGGGACACAGATACGCAGTATTTT. It encodes CASSLIQRDTDTQYF.

This clonotype was observed many times. The V gene is TRBV5-1, the J gene TRBJ2-7, with 13 bases identical to TRBD2. CDR3 size: 14 residues. Germline loops: CDR1 SGHRS, CDR2 YFSETQ. Trimming removed 3 bases from V and 5 bases from J; junction bases left unmatched: 2. CDR3: CASSWGTSGNEQYF. Here the CDR3 DNA reads TGCGCCAGCAGCTGGGGGACTAGCGGGAACGAGCAGTACTTC.

This clonotype was counted between two and nine times. This chain links TRBV6-6 with TRBJ2-3, with TRBD1 identical over 11 bases. The ends lost 8 bases at V and 2 bases at J; junction bases unmatched: 9. Germline values: CDR1 MNHNY, CDR2 SVGAGI (reference sequence). The CDR3 runs 16 residues. In DNA, the CDR3 is TGTGCCAGCGACCCGGACAGGGGGCTGGTCACAGATACGCAGTATTTT. Translating it yields CASDPDRGLVTDTQYF.

This clonotype was observed many times. The chain recombines TRBV20-1 with TRBJ1-1, with D possibly being TRBD1 (6 bases). V was clipped by 0 bases and J by 4 bases, with 18 bases between them. CDR3 length equals 16 residues. Germline V gene data show CDR1 as DFQATT and CDR2 as SNEGSKA (reference sequence). This CDR3 is CSARDLGRRGLTEAFF. CDR3 DNA sequence: TGCAGTGCTAGAGATCTCGGCCGGCGGGGGCTCACTGAAGCTTTCTTT.

This clonotype has a count of ten or more. At one end, the junction sequence differs from germline, possibly due to a read error. The genes are TRBV20-1 and TRBJ2-3; 8 bases are a match to TRBD2. CDR3 length equals 12 residues. Germline-derived CDR1 and CDR2 are DFQATT and SNEGSKA (reference sequence). The CDR3 region has the DNA TGCAGTGCTCCCCAGGGGAGGACTAGCTGGAATTTT. Its protein is CSAPQGRTSWNF.

This clonotype was seen many times. V and J are TRBV6-5 and TRBJ2-1; the D gene could be TRBD1 or TRBD2 (7 bases each). This CDR3 is built from 15 residues. Germline V gene data show CDR1 as MNHEY and CDR2 as SVGAGI. Trimming left V 2 bases short and J 10 bases short, with 18 bases between. The CDR3 reads CASSYRLHQGGEQFF. The CDR3 bases are TGTGCCAGCAGTTACCGACTACACCAGGGGGGGGAGCAGTTCTTC.

This clonotype was detected ten times or more. The chain carries TRBV7-8 and TRBJ2-1; 9 bases are a match to TRBD2. This CDR3 is built from 16 residues. The V gene's germline CDR1 is SGHVS and CDR2 FQNEAQ. The V and J ends lost 3 bases and 4 bases, in that order; junction bases with no gene match: 7. CDR3 in amino acids: CASSFPGSGSYNEQFF. DNA for the CDR3: TGTGCCAGCAGCTTCCCAGGTAGCGGGAGTTACAATGAGCAGTTCTTC.

This chain connects TRBV9 to TRBJ2-7, with TRBD1 identical over 8 bases. Germline V gene data show CDR1 as SGDLS and CDR2 as YYNGEE. This CDR3 contains 12 residues. Losses at the gene ends were 2 bases for V and 5 bases for J; bases not matched to a gene: 0. CDR3 sequence (DNA): TGTGCCAGCAGCGTGGACAGGGACGAGCAGTACTTC. Amino acid sequence: CASSVDRDEQYF.

This clonotype occurred many times. V gene TRBV28 combines with J gene TRBJ2-2, with 15 bases fitting TRBD2. CDR1 and CDR2 from the germline V gene are MDHEN and SYDVKM. This CDR3 region has 20 residues. With 3 bases clipped from V and 4 bases from J, the junction kept 12 bases outside the gene matches. CDR3 coding DNA: TGTGCCAGCAGTTTCCCTGGACTAGCGGGAGGGCCAAGGCGCACCGGGGAGCTGTTTTTT. The encoded protein is CASSFPGLAGGPRRTGELFF.